This T cell receptor (beta chain) came from a study of T cell repertoires in cytomegalovirus infection. About the research overall: HLA-C-restricted CMV epitopes, recently identified, and well-studied HLA-B-restricted ones were used by the study. Public TCR beta signatures were indicative of both CMV infection and a matching HLA type.

One entry per CDR3 protein, called by TCRdb with MiXCR from the reads. The repertoire has fewer than 650,000 distinct CDR3 sequences, approximately 40% of them found once; the top ten carry 40% to 60%. Comment on this clonotype: Its antigen is unidentified.

Findings of the study overall: HLA-C-restricted TCR beta clonotypes specific for CMV led the ex vivo response. Public TCR beta family frequency separated CMV-and-HLA carriers, including in an independent cohort.

This CDR3 region has 13 residues. Germline loops: CDR1 SGHTA, CDR2 FQGNSA. Germline trimming cut 1 base from V and 12 bases from J; bases unmatched to any gene: 6. The TCR sequence derives from a human donor in good health (CMV status not recorded). Some clones in this sample may be carry-over from other donors' samples. The sample consisted of cultured PBMCs, taken from culture after CMV antigen stimulation. This rearrangement joins TRBV7-2 to TRBJ2-1; 7 nucleotides agree with TRBD1. The CDR3 region has the DNA TGTGCCAGCAGCTTAGGGACAGGTTTGGGGCAGTTCTTC. This encodes CASSLGTGLGQFF. Based on the CDR3 plus reference TRBV7-2 and TRBJ2-1, the full variable domain is GAGVSQSPSNKVTEKGKDVELRCDPISGHTALYWYRQSLGQGLEFLIYFQGNSAPDKSGLPSDRFSAERTGGSVSTLTIQRTQQEDSAVYLCASSLGTGLGQFFGPGTRLTVL.